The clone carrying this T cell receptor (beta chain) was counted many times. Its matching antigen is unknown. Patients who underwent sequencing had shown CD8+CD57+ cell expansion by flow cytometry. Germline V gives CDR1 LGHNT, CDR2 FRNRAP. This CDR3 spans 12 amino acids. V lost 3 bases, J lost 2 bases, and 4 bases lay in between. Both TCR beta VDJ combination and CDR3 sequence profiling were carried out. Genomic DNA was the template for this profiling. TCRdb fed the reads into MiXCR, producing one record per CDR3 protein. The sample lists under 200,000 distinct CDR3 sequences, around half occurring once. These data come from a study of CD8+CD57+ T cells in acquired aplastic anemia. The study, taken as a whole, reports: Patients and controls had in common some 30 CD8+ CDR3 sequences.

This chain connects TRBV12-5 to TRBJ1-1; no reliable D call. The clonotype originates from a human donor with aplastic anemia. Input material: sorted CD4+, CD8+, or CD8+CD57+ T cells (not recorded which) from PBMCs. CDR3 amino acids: CASGLKNTEAFF. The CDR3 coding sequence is TGTGCTAGTGGTTTAAAAAACACTGAAGCTTTCTTT. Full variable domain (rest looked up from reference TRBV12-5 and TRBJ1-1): DARVTQTPRHKVTEMGQEVTMRCQPILGHNTVFWYRQTMMQGLELLAYFRNRAPLDDSGMPKDRFSAEMPDATLATLKIQPSEPRDSAVYFCASGLKNTEAFFGQGTRLTVV.